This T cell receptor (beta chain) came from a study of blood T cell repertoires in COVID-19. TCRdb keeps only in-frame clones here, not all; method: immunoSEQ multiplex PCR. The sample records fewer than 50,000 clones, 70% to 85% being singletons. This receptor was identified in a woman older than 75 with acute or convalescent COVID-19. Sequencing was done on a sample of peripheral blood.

CDR3 loop: CASSRQGGPEAFF. In nucleotides, the CDR3 is TGTGCCAGCAGCCGACAGGGGGGCCCTGAAGCTTTCTTT. The chain is built from TRBV5-4 and TRBJ1-1; TRBD1 agrees at 9 bases. CDR3 length equals 13 residues. Germline CDR1 SGHNT, CDR2 YYREEE (reference sequence). The V segment lost 4 bases and the J segment 6 bases; nucleotides outside the gene matches: 4.